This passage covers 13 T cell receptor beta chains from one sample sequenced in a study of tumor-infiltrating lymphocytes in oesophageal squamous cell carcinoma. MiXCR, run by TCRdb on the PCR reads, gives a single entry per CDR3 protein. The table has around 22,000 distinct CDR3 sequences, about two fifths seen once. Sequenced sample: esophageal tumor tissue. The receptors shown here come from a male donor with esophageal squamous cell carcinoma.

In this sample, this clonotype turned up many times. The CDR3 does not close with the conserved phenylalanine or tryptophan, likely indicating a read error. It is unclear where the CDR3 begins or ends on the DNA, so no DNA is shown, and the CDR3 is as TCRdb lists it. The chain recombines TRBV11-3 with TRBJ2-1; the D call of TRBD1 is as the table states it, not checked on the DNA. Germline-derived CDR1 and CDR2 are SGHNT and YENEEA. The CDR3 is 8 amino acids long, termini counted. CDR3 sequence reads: CASSLPRT.

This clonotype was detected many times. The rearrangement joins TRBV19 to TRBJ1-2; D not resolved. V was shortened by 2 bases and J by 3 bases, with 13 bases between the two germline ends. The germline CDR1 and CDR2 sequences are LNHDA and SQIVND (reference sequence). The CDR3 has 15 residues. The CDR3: CASSIRWTEYYGYTF. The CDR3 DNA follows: TGTGCCAGTAGTATAAGGTGGACCGAATACTATGGCTACACCTTC.

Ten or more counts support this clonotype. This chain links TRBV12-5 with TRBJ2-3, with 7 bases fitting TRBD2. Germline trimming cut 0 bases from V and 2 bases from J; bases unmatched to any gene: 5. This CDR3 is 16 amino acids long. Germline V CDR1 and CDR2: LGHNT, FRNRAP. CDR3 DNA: TGTGCTAGTGGTTTGGTTCCTAGCGGACTCACAGATACGCAGTATTTT. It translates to CASGLVPSGLTDTQYF. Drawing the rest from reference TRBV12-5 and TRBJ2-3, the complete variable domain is DARVTQTPRHKVTEMGQEVTMRCQPILGHNTVFWYRQTMMQGLELLAYFRNRAPLDDSGMPKDRFSAEMPDATLATLKIQPSEPRDSAVYFCASGLVPSGLTDTQYFGPGTRLTVL.

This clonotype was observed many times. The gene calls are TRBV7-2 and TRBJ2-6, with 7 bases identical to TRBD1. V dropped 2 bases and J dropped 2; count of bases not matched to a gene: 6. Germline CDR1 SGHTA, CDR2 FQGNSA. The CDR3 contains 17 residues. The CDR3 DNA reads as TGTGCCAGCAGCTTAAATCAAGGGGGCGCTGGGGCCAACGTCCTGACTTTC. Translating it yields CASSLNQGGAGANVLTF.

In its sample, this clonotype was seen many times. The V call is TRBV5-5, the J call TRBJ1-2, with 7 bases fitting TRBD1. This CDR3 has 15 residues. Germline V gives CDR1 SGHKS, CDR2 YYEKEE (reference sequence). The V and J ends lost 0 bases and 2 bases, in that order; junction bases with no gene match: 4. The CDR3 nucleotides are TGTGCCAGCAGCTTGGTAAGGGGGCAGAACTATGGCTACACCTTC. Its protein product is CASSLVRGQNYGYTF.

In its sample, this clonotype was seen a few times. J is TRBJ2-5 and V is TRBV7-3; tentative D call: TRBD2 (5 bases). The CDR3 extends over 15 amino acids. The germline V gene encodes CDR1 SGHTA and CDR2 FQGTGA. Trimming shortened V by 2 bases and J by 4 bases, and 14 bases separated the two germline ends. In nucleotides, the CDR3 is TGTGCCAGCAGCTTAGCGGGCCTTCTTGGAGAGACCCAGTACTTC. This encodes CASSLAGLLGETQYF.

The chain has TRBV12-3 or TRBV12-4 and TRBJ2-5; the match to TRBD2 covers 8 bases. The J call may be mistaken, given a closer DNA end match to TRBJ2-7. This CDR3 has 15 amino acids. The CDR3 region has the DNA TGTGCCAGCAGTTTGGGGCGGGGGGCCGACTACGAGCAGTACTTC. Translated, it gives CASSLGRGADYEQYF.

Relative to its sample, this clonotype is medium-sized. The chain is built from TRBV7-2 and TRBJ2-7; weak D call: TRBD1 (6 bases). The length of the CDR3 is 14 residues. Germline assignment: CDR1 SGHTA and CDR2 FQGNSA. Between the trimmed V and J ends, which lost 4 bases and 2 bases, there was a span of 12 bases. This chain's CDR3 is CASSSDSDTYEQYF. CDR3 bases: TGTGCCAGCAGCTCGGACAGCGACACCTACGAGCAGTACTTC.

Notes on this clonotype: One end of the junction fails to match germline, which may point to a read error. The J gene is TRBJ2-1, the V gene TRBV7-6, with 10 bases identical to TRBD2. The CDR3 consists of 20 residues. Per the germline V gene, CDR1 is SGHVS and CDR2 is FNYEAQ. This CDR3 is CASSNTMTSGPLSSYNEQFF. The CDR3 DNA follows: TGTGCTAGCAGCAACACAATGACTAGCGGGCCCCTAAGCTCCTACAATGAGCAGTTCTTC.

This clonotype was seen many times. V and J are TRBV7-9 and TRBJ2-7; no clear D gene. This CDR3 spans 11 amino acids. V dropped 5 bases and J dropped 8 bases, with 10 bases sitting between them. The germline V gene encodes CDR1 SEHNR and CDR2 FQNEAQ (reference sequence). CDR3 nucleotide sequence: TGTGCCAGCAGCGCCACCCCGCAGCAGTACTTC. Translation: CASSATPQQYF.

The CDR3, as DNA: TGTGCCATCACCGGGACGGGATCCTACGAGCAGTACTTC. Translating it yields CAITGTGSYEQYF. J is TRBJ2-7 and V is TRBV19, with D tentatively TRBD1 or TRBD2 (5 bases each). The CDR3 length is 13 residues. The ends were cut back, 10 bases at V and 1 base at J, with 14 bases in the middle. Germline V gene lookup returns CDR1 LNHDA and CDR2 SQIVND (reference sequence).

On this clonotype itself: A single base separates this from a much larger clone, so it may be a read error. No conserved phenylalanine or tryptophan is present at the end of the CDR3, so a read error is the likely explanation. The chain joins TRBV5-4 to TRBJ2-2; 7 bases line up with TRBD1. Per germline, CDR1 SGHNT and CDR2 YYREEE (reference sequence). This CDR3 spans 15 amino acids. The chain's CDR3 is CATTEGRGNAGELFV. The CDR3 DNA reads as TGTGCCACAACAGAGGGCAGGGGGAACGCCGGGGAGCTGTTTGTT.

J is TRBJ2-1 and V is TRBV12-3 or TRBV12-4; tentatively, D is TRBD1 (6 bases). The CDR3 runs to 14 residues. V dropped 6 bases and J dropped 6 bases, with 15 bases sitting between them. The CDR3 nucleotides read TGTGCCAGCAGCTCCCTACAGGGTCCCAATGAGCAGTTCTTC. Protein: CASSSLQGPNEQFF.